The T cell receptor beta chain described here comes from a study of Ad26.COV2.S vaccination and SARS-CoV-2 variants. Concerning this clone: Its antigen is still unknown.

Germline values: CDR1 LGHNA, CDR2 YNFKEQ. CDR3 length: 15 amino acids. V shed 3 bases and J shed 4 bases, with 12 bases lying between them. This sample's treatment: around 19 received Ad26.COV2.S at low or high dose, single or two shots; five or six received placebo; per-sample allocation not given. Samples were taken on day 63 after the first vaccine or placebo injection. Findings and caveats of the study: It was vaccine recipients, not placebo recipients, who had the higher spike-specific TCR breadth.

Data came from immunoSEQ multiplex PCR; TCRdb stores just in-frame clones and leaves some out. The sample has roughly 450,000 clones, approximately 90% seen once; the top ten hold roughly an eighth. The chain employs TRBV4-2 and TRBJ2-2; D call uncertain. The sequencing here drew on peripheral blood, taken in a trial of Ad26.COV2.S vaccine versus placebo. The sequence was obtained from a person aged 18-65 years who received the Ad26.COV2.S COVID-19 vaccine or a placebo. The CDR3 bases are TGTGCCAGCAGCCATCCTGGGGTAGCCACCGGGGAGCTGTTTTTT. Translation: CASSHPGVATGELFF.